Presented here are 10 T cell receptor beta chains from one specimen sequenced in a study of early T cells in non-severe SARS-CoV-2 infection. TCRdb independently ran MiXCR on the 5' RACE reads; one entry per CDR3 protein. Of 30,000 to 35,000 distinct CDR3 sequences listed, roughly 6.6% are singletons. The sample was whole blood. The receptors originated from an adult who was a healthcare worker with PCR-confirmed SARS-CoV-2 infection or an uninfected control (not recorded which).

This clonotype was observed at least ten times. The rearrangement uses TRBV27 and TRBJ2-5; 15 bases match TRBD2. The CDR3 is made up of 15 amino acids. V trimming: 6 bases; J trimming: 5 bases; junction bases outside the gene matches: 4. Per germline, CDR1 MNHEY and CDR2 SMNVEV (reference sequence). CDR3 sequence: CASSQGLAGGETQYF. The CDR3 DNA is TGTGCCAGCAGCCAGGGACTAGCGGGAGGCGAGACCCAGTACTTC.

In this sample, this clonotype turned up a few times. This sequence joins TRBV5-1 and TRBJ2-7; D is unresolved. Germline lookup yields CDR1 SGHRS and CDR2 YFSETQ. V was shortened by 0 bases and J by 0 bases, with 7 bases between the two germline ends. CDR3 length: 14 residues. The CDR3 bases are TGCGCCAGCAGCTTGGGACTGAACTCCTACGAGCAGTACTTC. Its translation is CASSLGLNSYEQYF.

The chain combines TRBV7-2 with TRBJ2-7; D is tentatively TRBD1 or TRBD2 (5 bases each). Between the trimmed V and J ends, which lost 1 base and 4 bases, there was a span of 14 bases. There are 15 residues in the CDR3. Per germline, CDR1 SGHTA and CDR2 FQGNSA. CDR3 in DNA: TGTGCCAGCAGCTTAGAACTAGGGGACGCGTACGAGCAGTACTTC. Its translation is CASSLELGDAYEQYF.

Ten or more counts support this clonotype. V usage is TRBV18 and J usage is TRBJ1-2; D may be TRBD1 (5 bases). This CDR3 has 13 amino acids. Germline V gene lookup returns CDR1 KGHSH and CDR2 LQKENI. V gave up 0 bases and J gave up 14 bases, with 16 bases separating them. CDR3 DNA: TGTGCCAGCTCACCACCGGCAGGGAGGTGGTATACCTTC. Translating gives CASSPPAGRWYTF.

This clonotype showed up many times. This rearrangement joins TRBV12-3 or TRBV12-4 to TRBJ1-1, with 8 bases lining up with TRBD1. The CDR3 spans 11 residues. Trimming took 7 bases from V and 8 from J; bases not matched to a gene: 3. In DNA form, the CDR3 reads TGTGCCAGCACCGGGGACAGGGAAGCTTTCTTT. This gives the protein CASTGDREAFF.

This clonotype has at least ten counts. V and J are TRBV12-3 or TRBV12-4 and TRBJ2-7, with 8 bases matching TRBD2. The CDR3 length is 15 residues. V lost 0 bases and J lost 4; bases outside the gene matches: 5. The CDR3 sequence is CASSLASGSRYEQYF. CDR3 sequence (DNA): TGTGCCAGCAGTTTAGCCAGCGGGAGCCGGTACGAGCAGTACTTC.

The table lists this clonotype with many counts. CDR3 sequence reads: CASRESGQGYEQYF. CDR3 nucleotides: TGTGCCAGCAGAGAATCGGGACAGGGGTACGAGCAGTACTTC. V usage is TRBV6-2 or TRBV6-3 and J usage is TRBJ2-7; 10 nucleotides line up with TRBD1. This CDR3 comprises 14 residues. CDR1 and CDR2 from the germline V gene are MNHEY and SVGEGT. Trimming cost V 6 bases and J 4 bases; bases outside gene matches: 6.

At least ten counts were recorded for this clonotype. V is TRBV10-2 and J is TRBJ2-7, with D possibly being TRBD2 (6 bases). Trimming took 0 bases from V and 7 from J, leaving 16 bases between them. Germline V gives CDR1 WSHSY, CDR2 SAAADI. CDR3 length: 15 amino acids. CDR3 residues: CASSESSGGSGEQYF. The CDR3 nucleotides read TGCGCCAGCAGTGAGTCAAGTGGGGGGTCGGGGGAGCAGTACTTC.

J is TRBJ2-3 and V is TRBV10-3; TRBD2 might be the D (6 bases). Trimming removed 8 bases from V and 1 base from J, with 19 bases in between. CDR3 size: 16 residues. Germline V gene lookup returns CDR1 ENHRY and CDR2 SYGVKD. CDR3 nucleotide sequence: TGTGCCATCGGTGGCGGGCGCACGGGAGGCACAGATACGCAGTATTTT. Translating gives CAIGGGRTGGTDTQYF.

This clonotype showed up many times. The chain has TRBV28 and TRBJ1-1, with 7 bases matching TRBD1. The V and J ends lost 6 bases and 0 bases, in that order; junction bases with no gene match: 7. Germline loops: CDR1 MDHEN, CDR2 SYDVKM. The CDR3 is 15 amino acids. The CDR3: CASRIVGQLNTEAFF. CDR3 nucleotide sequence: TGTGCCAGCAGGATTGTGGGACAGCTGAACACTGAAGCTTTCTTT.